This TCR beta chain was captured in a study of CD8 T cells in Susac syndrome. Random hexamers primed reverse transcription of about 0.5 to 1 ug RNA. An immunoSEQ multiplex PCR amplified TCR beta CDR3 over 54 Vbeta and 13 Jbeta. MiXCR, run by TCRdb on the immunoSEQ multiplex PCR reads, gives a single entry per CDR3 protein. The sample has some 120,000 distinct CDR3 sequences, around 94% seen once; the top ten hold over 0.07%. Peripheral blood CD8+ and CD4+ T cells were profiled by TCR beta sequencing. Negative isolation yielded CD4+ and CD8+ T cells, and FACS enriched TEMRA cells. Per the germline V gene, CDR1 is SGHRS and CDR2 is YFSETQ. This CDR3 comprises 16 residues. The V and J ends lost 0 bases and 1 base, in that order; junction bases with no gene match: 4. This clonotype was observed once.

This clonotype was obtained from a human donor in good health. Sample: CD4+ T cells from PBMCs. The rearrangement uses TRBV5-1 and TRBJ2-5, with 9 bases identical to TRBD2. In DNA form, the CDR3 reads TGCGCCAGCAGCTTGGAGTCTAGCGGGATCCAAGAGACCCAGTACTTC. Translated: CASSLESSGIQETQYF.